One T cell receptor beta chain is described in this entry. This sample is drawn from a study of blood T cell repertoires in COVID-19. Background on the study: Samples taken during acute and convalescent COVID-19 were collected in the United States, Italy and Spain. In each case, the material was cDNA or gDNA derived from T cells, B-cell-depleted T cells, or PBMCs.

Per the original data handling: Counts of nucleated cells, estimated from reference gene primer amplification, were obtained. TCRdb's copy holds only in-frame clones and misses some; the assay was immunoSEQ multiplex PCR. V, J and clone size are taken as reported in that table, and D and trimming were inferred from the DNA itself. This table has about 68,000 clones, approximately 88% appearing once. Material for sequencing was peripheral blood. The TCR comes from a man between 45 and 60 years old with active COVID-19.

DNA for the CDR3: TGTGCCAGCTCACTATTCGGAGGGGAGACCCAGTACTTC. Protein: CASSLFGGETQYF. The chain joins TRBV6-5 to TRBJ2-5, with D maybe TRBD2 (6 bases). In germline, CDR1 is MNHEY, CDR2 SVGAGI. The CDR3 consists of 13 residues. V lost 8 bases, J lost 5 bases, and 15 bases lay in between.